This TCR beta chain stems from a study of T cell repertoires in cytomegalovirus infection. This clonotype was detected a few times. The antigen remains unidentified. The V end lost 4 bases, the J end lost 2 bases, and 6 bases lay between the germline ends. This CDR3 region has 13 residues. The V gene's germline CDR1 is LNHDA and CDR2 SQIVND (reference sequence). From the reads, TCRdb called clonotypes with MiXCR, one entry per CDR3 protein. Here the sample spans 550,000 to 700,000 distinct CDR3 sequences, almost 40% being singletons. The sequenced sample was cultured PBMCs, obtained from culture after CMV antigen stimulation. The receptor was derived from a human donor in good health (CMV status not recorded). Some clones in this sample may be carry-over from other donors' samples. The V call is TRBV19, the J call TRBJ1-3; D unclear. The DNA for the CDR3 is TGTGCCAGTAGTAATGAACCTGGAAACACCATATATTTT. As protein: CASSNEPGNTIYF. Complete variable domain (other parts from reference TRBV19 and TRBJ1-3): DGGITQSPKYLFRKEGQNVTLSCEQNLNHDAMYWYRQDPGQGLRLIYYSQIVNDFQKGDIAEGYSVSREKKESFPLTVTSAQKNPTAFYLCASSNEPGNTIYFGEGSWLTVV.